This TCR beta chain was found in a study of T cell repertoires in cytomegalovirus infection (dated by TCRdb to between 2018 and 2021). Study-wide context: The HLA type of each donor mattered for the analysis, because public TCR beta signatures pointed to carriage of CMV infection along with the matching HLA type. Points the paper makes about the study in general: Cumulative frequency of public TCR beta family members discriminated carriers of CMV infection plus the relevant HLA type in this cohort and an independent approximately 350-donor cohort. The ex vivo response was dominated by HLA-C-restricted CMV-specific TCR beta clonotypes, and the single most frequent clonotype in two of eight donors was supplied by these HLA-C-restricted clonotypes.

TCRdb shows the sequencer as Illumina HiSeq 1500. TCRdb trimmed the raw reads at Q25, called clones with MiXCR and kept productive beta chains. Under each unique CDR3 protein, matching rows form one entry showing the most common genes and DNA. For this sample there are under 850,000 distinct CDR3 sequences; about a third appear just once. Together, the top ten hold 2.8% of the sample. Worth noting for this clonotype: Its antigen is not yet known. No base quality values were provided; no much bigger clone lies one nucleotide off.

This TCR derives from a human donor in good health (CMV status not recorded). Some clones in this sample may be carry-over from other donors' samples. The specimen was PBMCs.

The CDR3 protein: CASSSLDGSGANVLTF. The base sequence is TGTGCCAGCAGCTCCCTAGACGGCTCTGGGGCCAACGTCCTGACTTTC. The rearrangement joined TRBV6-5 to TRBJ2-6, with no D gene named confidently. The CDR3, cysteine through phenylalanine, is 16 amino acids long. Left in the record is the CDR3 DNA by itself, 48 bases read in frame from the first base. CDR1 MNHEY and CDR2 SVGAGI are derived from the germline V gene. The germline ends are 12 bases apart after V is trimmed by 6 bases and J by 0 bases.